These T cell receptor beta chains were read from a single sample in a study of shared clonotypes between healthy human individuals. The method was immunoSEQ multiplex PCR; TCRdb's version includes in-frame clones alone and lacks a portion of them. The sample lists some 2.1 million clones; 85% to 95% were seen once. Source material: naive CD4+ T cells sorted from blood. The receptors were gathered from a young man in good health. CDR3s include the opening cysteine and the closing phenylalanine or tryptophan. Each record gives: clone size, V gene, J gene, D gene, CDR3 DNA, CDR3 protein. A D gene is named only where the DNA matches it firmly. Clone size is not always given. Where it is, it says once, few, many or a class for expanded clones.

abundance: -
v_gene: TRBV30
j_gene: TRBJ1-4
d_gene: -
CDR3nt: TGTGCCTGGAGTGGAGGGGCGCTCAGCGAAAAACTGTTTTTT
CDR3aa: CAWSGGALSEKLFF

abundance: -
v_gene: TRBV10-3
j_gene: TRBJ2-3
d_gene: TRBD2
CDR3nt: TGTGCCATCAGTGAGTCGCTAGCGGGCACAGATACGCAGTATTTT
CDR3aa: CAISESLAGTDTQYF

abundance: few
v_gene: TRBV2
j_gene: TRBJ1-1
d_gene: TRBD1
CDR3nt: TGTGCCAGCTTCCCCAACAGGGGCAATGAAGCTTTCTTT
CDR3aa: CASFPNRGNEAFF

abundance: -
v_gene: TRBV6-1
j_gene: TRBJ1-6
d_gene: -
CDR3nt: TGTGCCAGCAGTGAAGGAGATCGGTATTCACCCCTCCACTTT
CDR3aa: CASSEGDRYSPLHF

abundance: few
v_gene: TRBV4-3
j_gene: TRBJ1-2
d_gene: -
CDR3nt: TGCGCCAGCAGCCAGGGCAGGGCAATTTATGGCTACACCTTC
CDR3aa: CASSQGRAIYGYTF

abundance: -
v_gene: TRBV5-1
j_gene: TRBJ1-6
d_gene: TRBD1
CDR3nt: TGCGCCAGCAGCTCGAATGGACAGGGTGGTAATTCACCCCTCCACTTT
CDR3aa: CASSSNGQGGNSPLHF

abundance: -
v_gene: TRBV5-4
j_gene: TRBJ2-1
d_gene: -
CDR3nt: TGTGCCAGCAGCCTAAATTCTAGGGGGAATGAGCAGTTCTTC
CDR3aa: CASSLNSRGNEQFF

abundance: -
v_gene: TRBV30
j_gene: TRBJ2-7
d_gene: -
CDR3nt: TGTGCCTTGAGGGACGGAGACTACGAGCAGTACTTC
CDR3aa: CALRDGDYEQYF

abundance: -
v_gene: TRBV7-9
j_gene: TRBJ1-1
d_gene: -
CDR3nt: TGTGCCAGCAGAAGCCAGGGAGAAGAAGCTTTCTTT
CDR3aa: CASRSQGEEAFF

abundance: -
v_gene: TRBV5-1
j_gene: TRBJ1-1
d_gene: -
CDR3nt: TGCGCCAGCAACGCCCTACAGGGAAGGGTCACTGAAGCTTTCTTT
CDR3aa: CASNALQGRVTEAFF

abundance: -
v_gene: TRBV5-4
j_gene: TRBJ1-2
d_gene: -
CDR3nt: TGTGCCAGCAGCCTCCTCCTAAGTGGCTACACCTTC
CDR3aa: CASSLLLSGYTF

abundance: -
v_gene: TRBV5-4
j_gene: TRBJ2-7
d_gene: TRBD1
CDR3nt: TGTGCCAGCAGCTTAGGACAGGGCGGCTCCTACGAGCAGTACTTC
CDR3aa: CASSLGQGGSYEQYF

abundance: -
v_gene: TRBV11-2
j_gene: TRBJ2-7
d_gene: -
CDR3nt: TGTGCCAGCAGCTTAATGGGGCGAAACCGGGACGAGCAGTACTTC
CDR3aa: CASSLMGRNRDEQYF

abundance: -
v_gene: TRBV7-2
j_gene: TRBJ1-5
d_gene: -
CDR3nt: TGTGCCAGCAGCTTAGCATGGGGGCAGAATCAGCCCCAGCATTTT
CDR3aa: CASSLAWGQNQPQHF

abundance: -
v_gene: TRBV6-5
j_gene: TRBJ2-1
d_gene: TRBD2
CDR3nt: TGTGCCAGCAGTTACGGGAGGGAGGTTTACAATGAGCAGTTCTTC
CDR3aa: CASSYGREVYNEQFF

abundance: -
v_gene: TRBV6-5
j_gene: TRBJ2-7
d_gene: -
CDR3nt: TGTGCCAGCAGTCGCTCTGGCAGTAACTACTACGAGCAGTACTTC
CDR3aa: CASSRSGSNYYEQYF

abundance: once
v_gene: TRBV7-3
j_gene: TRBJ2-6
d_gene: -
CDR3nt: TGTGCCAGCAGCTTAGGAGGGTCTGGGGCCAACGTCCTGACTTTC
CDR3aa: CASSLGGSGANVLTF

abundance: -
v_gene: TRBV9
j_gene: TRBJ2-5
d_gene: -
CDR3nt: TGTGCCAGCAGCGTAGGAATAGCGCCAGGGAGCAAAGAAGAGACCCAGTACTTC
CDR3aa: CASSVGIAPGSKEETQYF

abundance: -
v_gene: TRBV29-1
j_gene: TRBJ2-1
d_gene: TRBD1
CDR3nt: TGCAGCGTTGGAACCGGGACAGGGGGCACGAATGAGCAGTTCTTC
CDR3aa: CSVGTGTGGTNEQFF

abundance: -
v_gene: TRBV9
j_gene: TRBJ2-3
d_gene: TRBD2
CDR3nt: TGTGCCAGCAGAGCGAGCGGGAGTGGAGATACGCAGTATTTT
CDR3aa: CASRASGSGDTQYF

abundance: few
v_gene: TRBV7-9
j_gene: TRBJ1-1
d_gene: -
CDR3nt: TGTGCCAGCAGCTTAGTGAACACTGAAGCTTTCTTT
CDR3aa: CASSLVNTEAFF

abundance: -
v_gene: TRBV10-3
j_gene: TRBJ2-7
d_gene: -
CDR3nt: TGTGCCATCAGTGAGTCGGGCGGGATCAGCTCCTACGAGCAGTACTTC
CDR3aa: CAISESGGISSYEQYF

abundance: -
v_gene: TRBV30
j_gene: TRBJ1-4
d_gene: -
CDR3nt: TGTGCCTGGAGTGCCCAGCCGACAGAGGAAAAACTGTTTTTT
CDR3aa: CAWSAQPTEEKLFF

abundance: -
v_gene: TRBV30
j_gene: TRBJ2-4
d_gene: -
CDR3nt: TGTGCCTGGGACCTAGCCAAAAACATTCAGTACTTC
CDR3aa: CAWDLAKNIQYF

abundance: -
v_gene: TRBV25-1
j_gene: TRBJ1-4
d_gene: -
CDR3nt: TGTGCCAGCAGTGCCGGAGTGAGTGCGCTTCATAATGAAAAACTGTTTTTT
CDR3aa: CASSAGVSALHNEKLFF

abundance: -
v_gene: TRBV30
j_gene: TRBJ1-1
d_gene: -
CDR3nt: TGTGCCTGGAAACAGGATAGCACTGAAGCTTTCTTT
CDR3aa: CAWKQDSTEAFF

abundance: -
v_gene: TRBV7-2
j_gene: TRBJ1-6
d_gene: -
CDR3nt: TGTGCCAGCAGCTCCCTTAATTCACCCCTCCACTTT
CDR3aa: CASSSLNSPLHF

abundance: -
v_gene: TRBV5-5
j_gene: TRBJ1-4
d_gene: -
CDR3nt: TGTGCCAGCAGCTTGGGGCAGCTCCTAAATGAAAAACTGTTTTTT
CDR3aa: CASSLGQLLNEKLFF

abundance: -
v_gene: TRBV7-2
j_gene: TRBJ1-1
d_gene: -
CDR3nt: TGTGCCAGCAGCCTCTATAACACTGAAGCTTTCTTT
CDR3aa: CASSLYNTEAFF

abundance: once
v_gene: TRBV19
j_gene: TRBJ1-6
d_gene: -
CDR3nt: TGTGCCAGTACCTCGGACCCCTATAATTCACCCCTCCACTTT
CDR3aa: CASTSDPYNSPLHF

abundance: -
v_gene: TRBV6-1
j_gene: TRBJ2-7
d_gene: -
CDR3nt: TGTGCCAGCAGCAGAAAAACCTACGAGCAGTACTTC
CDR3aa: CASSRKTYEQYF

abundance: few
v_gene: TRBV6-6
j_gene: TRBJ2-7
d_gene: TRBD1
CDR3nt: TGTGCCAGCAGAGACAGGGGGCTCTACGAGCAGTACTTC
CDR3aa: CASRDRGLYEQYF

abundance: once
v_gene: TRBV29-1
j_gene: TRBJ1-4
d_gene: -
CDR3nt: TGCAGCGTTGCACCAACCCGGGGTGAAGGGGGAGAAAAACTGTTTTTT
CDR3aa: CSVAPTRGEGGEKLFF

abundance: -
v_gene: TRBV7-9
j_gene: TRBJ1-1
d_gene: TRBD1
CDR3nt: TGTGCCAGCACCCCGGACAGGCCCACTGAAGCTTTCTTT
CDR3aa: CASTPDRPTEAFF

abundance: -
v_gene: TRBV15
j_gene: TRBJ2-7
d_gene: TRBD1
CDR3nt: TGTGCCACCAGCAGAGATAGGGGGACAGAGATCTACGAGCAGTACTTC
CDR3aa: CATSRDRGTEIYEQYF

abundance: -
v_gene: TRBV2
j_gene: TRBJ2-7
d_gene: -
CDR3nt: TGTGCCAGCGGTCAGGACACTGTCGACGAGCAGTACTTC
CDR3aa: CASGQDTVDEQYF

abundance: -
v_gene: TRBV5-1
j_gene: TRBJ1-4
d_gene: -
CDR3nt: TGCGCCAGCAGCCTCGGCAGTTTGAATGAAAAACTGTTTTTT
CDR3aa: CASSLGSLNEKLFF